This T cell receptor (beta chain) stems from a study of regulatory T cells in long-lasting Graves disease. The CDR3 contains 14 residues. In germline, CDR1 is MNHNS, CDR2 SASEGT. The junction had 6 bases not matched to a gene; V was cut back by 8 bases and J by 0 bases. Indicated time point: persistent/refractory GD, antithyroid drugs over 5 years with positive TRAb. PBMCs were the source of the RNA used for TCR sequencing. Relying on iRepertoire HTBI primers and Arm-PCR of CDR3 regions, the team built TCR beta libraries. TCRdb re-called the multiplex PCR reads through MiXCR, storing one row per CDR3 protein. The table lists 700,000 or so distinct CDR3 sequences, 25% to 35% of them singletons.

The genes are TRBV6-1 and TRBJ1-1; 7 nucleotides align to TRBD1. This receptor was identified in a female donor with Graves disease. Here the sequenced sample was peripheral blood mononuclear cells (PBMCs), taken when the disease was refractory, from a patient treated with antithyroid drugs. Here the CDR3 reads CASQGTVMNTEAFF. The CDR3 bases are TGTGCCAGCCAAGGGACAGTCATGAACACTGAAGCTTTCTTT.